The following is a T cell receptor beta chain sequence with its context. Time point indicated: peripheral blood 6 weeks after treatment start. This record belongs to a study of PD-L1 blockade in urothelial cancer. Study as a whole: Beginning at some point between 2014 and 2015, patients received atezolizumab, given as 1,200 mg intravenously every 3 weeks. Once treatment had started, blood was analyzed at 3 weeks (second dose) and again at 6 weeks.

The method was immunoSEQ multiplex PCR; TCRdb's version includes in-frame clones alone and lacks a portion of them. Of tens of thousands of clones listed, under 95% were seen once; the top ten hold 10% to 12%. This CDR3 spans 18 amino acids. Germline V lookup: CDR1 SGHKS, CDR2 YYEKEE (reference sequence). The junction had 15 bases not matched to a gene; V was cut back by 3 bases and J by 3 bases. V gene TRBV5-5 combines with J gene TRBJ1-5; 7 positions match TRBD1. The sequence was obtained from an older woman with urothelial cancer. The sequenced sample was PBMCs, obtained around atezolizumab (anti-PD-L1) treatment. CDR3 residues: CASSSGGFHSLDNQPQHF. The DNA of the CDR3 is TGTGCCAGCAGCTCAGGGGGATTTCATAGTCTCGACAATCAGCCCCAGCATTTT. The whole variable domain, filled in from reference TRBV5-5 and TRBJ1-5, reads DAGVTQSPTHLIKTRGQQVTLRCSPISGHKSVSWYQQVLGQGPQFIFQYYEKEERGRGNFPDRFSARQFPNYSSELNVNALLLGDSALYLCASSSGGFHSLDNQPQHFGDGTRLSIL.